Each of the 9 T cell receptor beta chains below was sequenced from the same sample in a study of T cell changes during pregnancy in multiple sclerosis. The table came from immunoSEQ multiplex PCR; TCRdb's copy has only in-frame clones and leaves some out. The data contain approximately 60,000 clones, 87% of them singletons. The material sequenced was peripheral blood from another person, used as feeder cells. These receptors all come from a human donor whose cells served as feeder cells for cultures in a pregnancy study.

The CDR3 loop is CASSQEGRMPYNSPLHF. The CDR3 DNA reads TGCGCCAGCAGCCAAGAAGGTAGGATGCCCTATAATTCACCCCTCCACTTT. The chain uses TRBV4-1 and TRBJ1-6; D uncertain. The germline CDR1 and CDR2 sequences are MGHRA and YSYEKL. The V end was cut by 0 bases, the J end by 2 bases, with 11 bases between. The CDR3 loop spans 17 amino acids.

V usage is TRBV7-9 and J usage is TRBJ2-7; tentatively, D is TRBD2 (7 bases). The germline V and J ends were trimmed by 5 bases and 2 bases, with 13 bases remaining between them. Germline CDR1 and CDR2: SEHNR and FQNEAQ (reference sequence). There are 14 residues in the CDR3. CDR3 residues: CASSRGDIAYEQYF. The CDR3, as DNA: TGTGCCAGCAGCCGGGGGGACATTGCCTACGAGCAGTACTTC.

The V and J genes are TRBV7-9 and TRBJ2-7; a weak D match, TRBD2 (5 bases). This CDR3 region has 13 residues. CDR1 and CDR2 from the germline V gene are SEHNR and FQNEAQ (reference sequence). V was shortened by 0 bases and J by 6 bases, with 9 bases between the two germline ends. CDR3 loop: CASSLAGDGEQYF. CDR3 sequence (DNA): TGTGCCAGCAGCTTAGCCGGGGATGGCGAGCAGTACTTC.

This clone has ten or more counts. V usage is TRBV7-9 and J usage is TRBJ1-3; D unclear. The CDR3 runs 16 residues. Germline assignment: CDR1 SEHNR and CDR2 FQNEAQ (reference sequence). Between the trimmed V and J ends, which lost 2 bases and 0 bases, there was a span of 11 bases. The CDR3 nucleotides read TGTGCCAGCAGCTTACAGGATTATCGCTCTGGAAACACCATATATTTT. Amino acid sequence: CASSLQDYRSGNTIYF.

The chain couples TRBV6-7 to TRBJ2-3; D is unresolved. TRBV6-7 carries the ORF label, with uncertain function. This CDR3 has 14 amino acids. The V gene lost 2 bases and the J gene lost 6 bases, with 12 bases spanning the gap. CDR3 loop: CASSYLVPSDTQYF. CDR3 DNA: TGTGCCAGCAGTTACCTTGTCCCTTCGGATACGCAGTATTTT.

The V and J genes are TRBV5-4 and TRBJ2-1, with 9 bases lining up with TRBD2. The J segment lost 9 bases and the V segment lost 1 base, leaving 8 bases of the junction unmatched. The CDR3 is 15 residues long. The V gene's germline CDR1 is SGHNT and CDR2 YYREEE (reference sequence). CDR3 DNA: TGTGCCAGCAGCTTGCAACTAGCGGGCCCCTCTGAGCAGTTCTTC. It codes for CASSLQLAGPSEQFF.

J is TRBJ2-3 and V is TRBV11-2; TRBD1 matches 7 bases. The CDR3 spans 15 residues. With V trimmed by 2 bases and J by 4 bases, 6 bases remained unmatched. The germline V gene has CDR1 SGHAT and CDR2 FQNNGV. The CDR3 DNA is TGTGCCAGCAGCTTATTCGGGACAGCCTCAGATACGCAGTATTTT. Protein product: CASSLFGTASDTQYF.

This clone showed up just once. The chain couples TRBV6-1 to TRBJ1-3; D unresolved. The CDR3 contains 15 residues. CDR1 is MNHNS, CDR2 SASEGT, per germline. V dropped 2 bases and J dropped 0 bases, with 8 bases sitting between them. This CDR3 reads CASSERAGSGNTIYF. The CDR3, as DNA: TGTGCCAGCAGTGAACGTGCTGGCTCTGGAAACACCATATATTTT.

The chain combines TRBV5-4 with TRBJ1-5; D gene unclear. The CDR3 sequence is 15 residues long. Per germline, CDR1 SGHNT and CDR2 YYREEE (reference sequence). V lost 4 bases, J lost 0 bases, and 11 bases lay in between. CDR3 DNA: TGTGCCAGCAGCCCAGAAGTGGGTAGCAATCAGCCCCAGCATTTT. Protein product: CASSPEVGSNQPQHF.